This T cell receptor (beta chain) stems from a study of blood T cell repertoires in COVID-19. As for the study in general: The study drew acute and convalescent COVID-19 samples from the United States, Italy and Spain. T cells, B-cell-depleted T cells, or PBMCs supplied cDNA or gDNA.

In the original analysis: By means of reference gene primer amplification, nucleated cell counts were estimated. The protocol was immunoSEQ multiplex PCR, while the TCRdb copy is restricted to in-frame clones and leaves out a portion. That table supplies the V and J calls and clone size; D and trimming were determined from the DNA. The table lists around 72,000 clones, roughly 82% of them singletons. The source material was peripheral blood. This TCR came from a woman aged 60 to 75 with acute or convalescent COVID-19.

CDR3: CASSLVADFYNEQFF. In nucleotides, the CDR3 is TGTGCCAGCAGCTTAGTAGCGGACTTCTACAATGAGCAGTTCTTC. J is TRBJ2-1 and V is TRBV7-2, with D perhaps TRBD2 (6 bases). This CDR3 region has 15 residues. The V gene lost 1 base and the J gene lost 3 bases, with 10 bases spanning the gap. The V gene's germline CDR1 is SGHTA and CDR2 FQGNSA.